This note documents a single T cell receptor beta chain sequence. Its specificity is not known. This sample was taken from a study of PD-1 blockade in classical Hodgkin lymphoma. Turning to the study itself: The patients were dosed with nivolumab 3 mg/kg, infused intravenously every 2 weeks. Study conclusions and caveats: Repertoire differences have undefined causes, possibly disease activity or prior therapy. Complete responders entered with baseline diversity on par with newly diagnosed patients, the results showed.

With no exception, relapse followed autologous stem cell transplantation in all patients, and brentuximab vedotin exposure varied. The data were produced by immunoSEQ multiplex PCR, yet TCRdb's version contains in-frame clones alone and is incomplete. The sample lists approximately 5,000 clones, 60% to 70% occurring once. The V segment lost 7 bases and the J segment 4 bases; nucleotides outside the gene matches: 9. The length of the CDR3 is 15 residues. Germline V gene lookup returns CDR1 SGHVS and CDR2 FNYEAQ. This chain links TRBV7-6 with TRBJ2-1, with 8 bases matching TRBD2. Here the sequenced sample was peripheral blood mononuclear cells (PBMCs), taken before the second cycle of nivolumab. The receptor was isolated from a human donor with classical Hodgkin lymphoma. DNA for the CDR3: TGTGCCAGCACGGGAGGTAGCGGGACGTACAATGAGCAGTTCTTC. Protein product: CASTGGSGTYNEQFF.